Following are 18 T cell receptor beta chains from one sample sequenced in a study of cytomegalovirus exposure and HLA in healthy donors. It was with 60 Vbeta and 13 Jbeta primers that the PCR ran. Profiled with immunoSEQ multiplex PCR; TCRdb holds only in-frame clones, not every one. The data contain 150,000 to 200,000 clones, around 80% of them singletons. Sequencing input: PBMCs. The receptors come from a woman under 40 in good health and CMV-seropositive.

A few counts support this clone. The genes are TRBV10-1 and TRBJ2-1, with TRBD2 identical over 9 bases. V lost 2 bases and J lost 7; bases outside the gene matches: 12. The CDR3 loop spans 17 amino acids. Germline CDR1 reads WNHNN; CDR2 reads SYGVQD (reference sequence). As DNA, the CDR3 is TGCGCCAGCAGTGAGGGAGGTAGCGGGAGCTTTGGGAATGAGCAGTTCTTC. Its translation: CASSEGGSGSFGNEQFF.

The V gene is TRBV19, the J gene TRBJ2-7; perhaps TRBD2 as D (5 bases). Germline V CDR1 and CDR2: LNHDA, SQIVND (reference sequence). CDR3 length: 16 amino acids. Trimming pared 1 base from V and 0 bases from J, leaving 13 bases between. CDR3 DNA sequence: TGTGCCAGTAGTATAGTCTGGACTCCGAGCTCCTACGAGCAGTACTTC. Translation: CASSIVWTPSSYEQYF.

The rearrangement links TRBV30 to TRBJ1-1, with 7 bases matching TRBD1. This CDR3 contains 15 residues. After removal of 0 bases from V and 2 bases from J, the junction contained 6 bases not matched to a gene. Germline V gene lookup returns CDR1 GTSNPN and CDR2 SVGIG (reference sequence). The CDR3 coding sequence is TGTGCCTGGAGTGTAGCGACAGGGCTAAACACTGAAGCTTTCTTT. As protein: CAWSVATGLNTEAFF.

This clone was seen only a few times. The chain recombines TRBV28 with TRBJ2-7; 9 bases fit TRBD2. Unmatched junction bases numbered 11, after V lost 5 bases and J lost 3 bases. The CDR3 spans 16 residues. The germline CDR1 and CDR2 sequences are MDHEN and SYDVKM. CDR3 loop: CASSPLKRGAHYEQYF. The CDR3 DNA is TGTGCCAGCAGTCCGTTAAAGCGGGGGGCCCACTACGAGCAGTACTTC. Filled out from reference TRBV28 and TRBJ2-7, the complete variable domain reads DVKVTQSSRYLVKRTGEKVFLECVQDMDHENMFWYRQDPGLGLRLIYFSYDVKMKEKGDIPEGYSVSREKKERFSLILESASTNQTSMYLCASSPLKRGAHYEQYFGPGTRLTVT.

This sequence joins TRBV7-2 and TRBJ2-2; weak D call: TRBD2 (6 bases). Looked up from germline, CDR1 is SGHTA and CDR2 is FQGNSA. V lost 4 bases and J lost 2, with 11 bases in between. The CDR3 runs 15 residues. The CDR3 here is CASSSLARNTGELFF. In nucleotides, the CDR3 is TGTGCCAGCAGCTCCCTAGCGCGTAACACCGGGGAGCTGTTTTTT. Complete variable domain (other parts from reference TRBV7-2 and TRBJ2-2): GAGVSQSPSNKVTEKGKDVELRCDPISGHTALYWYRQSLGQGLEFLIYFQGNSAPDKSGLPSDRFSAERTGGSVSTLTIQRTQQEDSAVYLCASSSLARNTGELFFGEGSRLTVL.

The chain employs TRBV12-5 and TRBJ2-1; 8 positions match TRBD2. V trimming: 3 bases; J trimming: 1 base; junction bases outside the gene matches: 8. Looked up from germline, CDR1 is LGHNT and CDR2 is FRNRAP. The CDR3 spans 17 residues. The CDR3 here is CASGFSPTSGSYNEQFF. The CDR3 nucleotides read TGTGCTAGTGGTTTCTCTCCCACTAGCGGATCCTACAATGAGCAGTTCTTC. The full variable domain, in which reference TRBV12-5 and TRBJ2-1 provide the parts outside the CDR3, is DARVTQTPRHKVTEMGQEVTMRCQPILGHNTVFWYRQTMMQGLELLAYFRNRAPLDDSGMPKDRFSAEMPDATLATLKIQPSEPRDSAVYFCASGFSPTSGSYNEQFFGPGTRLTVL.

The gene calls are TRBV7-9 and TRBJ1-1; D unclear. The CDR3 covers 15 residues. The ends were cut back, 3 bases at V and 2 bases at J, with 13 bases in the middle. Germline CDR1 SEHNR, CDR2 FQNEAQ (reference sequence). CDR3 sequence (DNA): TGTGCCAGCAGCTTGGGCCGGGGTGGAAACACTGAAGCTTTCTTT. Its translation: CASSLGRGGNTEAFF.

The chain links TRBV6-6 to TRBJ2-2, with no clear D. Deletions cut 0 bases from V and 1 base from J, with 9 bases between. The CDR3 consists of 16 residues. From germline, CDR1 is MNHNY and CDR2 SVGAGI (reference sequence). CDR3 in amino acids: CASSYSGQENTGELFF. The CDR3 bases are TGTGCCAGCAGTTACTCGGGCCAGGAGAACACCGGGGAGCTGTTTTTT.

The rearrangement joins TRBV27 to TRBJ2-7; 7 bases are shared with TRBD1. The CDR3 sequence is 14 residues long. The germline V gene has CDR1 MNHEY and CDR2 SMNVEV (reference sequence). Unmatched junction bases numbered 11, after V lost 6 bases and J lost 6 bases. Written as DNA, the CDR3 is TGTGCCAGCAGCCTCAGGGGGTCATCTGGCGAGCAGTACTTC. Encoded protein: CASSLRGSSGEQYF.

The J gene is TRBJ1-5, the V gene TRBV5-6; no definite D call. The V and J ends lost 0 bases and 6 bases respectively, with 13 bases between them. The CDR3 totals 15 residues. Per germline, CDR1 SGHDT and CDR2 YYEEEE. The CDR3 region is CASSLGLSGLQPQHF. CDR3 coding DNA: TGTGCCAGCAGCTTGGGACTCTCGGGTCTTCAGCCCCAGCATTTT.

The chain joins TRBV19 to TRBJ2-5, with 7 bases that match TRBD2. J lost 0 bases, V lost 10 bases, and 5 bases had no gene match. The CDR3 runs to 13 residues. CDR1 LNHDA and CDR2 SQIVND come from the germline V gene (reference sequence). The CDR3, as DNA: TGTGCCACCGACGGGGGGAACCAAGAGACCCAGTACTTC. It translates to CATDGGNQETQYF. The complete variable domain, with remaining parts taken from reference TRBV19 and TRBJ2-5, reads DGGITQSPKYLFRKEGQNVTLSCEQNLNHDAMYWYRQDPGQGLRLIYYSQIVNDFQKGDIAEGYSVSREKKESFPLTVTSAQKNPTAFYLCATDGGNQETQYFGPGTRLLVL.

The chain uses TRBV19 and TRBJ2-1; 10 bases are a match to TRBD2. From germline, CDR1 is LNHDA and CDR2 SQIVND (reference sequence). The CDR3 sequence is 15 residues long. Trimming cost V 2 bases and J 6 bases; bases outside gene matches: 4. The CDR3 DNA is TGTGCCAGTAGTATATCTAGCGGGGGAGGCAATGAGCAGTTCTTC. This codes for CASSISSGGGNEQFF.

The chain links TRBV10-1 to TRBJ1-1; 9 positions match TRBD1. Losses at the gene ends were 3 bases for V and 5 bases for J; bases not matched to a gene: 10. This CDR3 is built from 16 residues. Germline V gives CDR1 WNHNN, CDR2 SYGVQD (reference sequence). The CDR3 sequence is CASSERDRGYGTEAFF. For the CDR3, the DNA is TGCGCCAGCAGTGAAAGAGACAGGGGGTATGGAACTGAAGCTTTCTTT.

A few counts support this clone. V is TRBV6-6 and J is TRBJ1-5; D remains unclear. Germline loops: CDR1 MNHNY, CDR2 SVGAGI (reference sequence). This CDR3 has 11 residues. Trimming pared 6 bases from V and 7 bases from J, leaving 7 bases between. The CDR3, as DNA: TGTGCCAGCAGCCCCTCCCAGCCCCAGCATTTT. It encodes CASSPSQPQHF.

The CDR3 sequence is CASSRDRVTSPLHF. The CDR3 DNA is TGTGCCAGCAGCCGGGACAGGGTCACCTCACCCCTCCACTTT. The chain combines TRBV7-2 with TRBJ1-6, with TRBD1 identical over 9 bases. Trimming at V came to 5 bases and at J to 10 bases, leaving 6 bases not matched to a gene. Per germline, CDR1 SGHTA and CDR2 FQGNSA. The CDR3 runs 14 residues.

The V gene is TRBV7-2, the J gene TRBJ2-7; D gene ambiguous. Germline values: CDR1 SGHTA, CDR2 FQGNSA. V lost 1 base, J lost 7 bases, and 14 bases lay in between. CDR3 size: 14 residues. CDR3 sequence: CASSLGVAVREQYF. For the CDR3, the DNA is TGTGCCAGCAGCTTAGGAGTGGCGGTTCGGGAGCAGTACTTC. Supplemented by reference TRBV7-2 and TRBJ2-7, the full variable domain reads GAGVSQSPSNKVTEKGKDVELRCDPISGHTALYWYRQSLGQGLEFLIYFQGNSAPDKSGLPSDRFSAERTGGSVSTLTIQRTQQEDSAVYLCASSLGVAVREQYFGPGTRLTVT.

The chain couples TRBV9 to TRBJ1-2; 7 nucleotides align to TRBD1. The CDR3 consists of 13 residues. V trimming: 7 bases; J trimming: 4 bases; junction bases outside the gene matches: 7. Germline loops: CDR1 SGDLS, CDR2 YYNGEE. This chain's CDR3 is CASSTGTPYGYTF. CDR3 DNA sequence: TGTGCCAGCTCGACAGGGACTCCCTATGGCTACACCTTC.

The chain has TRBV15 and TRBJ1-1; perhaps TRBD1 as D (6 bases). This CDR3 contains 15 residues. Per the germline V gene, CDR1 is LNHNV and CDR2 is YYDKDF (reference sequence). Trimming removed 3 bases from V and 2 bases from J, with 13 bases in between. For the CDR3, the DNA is TGTGCCACCAGCAGGGCCACAGGGATCAACACTGAAGCTTTCTTT. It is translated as CATSRATGINTEAFF.